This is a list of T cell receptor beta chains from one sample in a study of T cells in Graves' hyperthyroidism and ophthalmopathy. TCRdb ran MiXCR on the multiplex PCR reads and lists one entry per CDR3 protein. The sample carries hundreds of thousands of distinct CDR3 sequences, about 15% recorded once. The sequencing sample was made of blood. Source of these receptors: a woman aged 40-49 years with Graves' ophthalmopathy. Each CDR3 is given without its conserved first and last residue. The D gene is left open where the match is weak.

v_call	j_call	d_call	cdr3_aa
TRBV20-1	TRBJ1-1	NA	SARPTAGNTEAF
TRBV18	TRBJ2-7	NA	ASSPPDSREQY
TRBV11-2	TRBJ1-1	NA	ASSSPFTGLKAF
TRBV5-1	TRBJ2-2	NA	ASSLSWHSNTGELF
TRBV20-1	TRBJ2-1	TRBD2	SAPRGNGRAVDEQF
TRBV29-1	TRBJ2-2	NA	SVDMAGHTGELF
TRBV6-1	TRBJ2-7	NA	ASSVTRDVSYEQY
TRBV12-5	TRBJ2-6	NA	ASGSLANVLT
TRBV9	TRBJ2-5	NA	ASSEATGETQY
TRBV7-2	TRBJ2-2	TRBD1	ASSLMYRGTGELF
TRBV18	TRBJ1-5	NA	ASSRGGSHSNQPQH